This is a list of T cell receptor beta chains from one sample in a study of radiotherapy plus CTLA-4 blockade in lung cancer. The method was immunoSEQ multiplex PCR; TCRdb's version includes in-frame clones alone and lacks a portion of them. The data contain about 59,000 clones, approximately 70% of them seen just once; the ten biggest clones take up about 8.3%. The sequencing here drew on peripheral blood, taken from a patient treated with radiotherapy plus ipilimumab. The receptor source for this set is a human donor with non-small cell lung cancer whose response to radiotherapy plus ipilimumab could not be evaluated. CDR3s include the opening cysteine and the closing phenylalanine or tryptophan. The order of the fields is V gene, J gene, CDR3 length, clone size, D gene, CDR3 DNA, CDR3 protein. The D gene is left open where the match is weak. A clone size is listed for some rows: how often the clone was seen (once, few, many), or a class if it is expanded.

TRBV4-1	TRBJ1-2	15	NA	TRBD1	TGCGCCAGCAGCCAAGGAACAGGGGGTGTAGGTGGCTACACCTTC	CASSQGTGGVGGYTF
TRBV18	TRBJ1-5	16	NA	NA	TGTGCCAGCTCACCACATCCCCCCACTACGGGTCAGCCCCAGCATTTT	CASSPHPPTTGQPQHF
TRBV2	TRBJ1-1	15	NA	TRBD1	TGTGCCAGCAGCCCACAGGGGTCCTGGAACACTGAAGCTTTCTTT	CASSPQGSWNTEAFF
TRBV27	TRBJ2-3	14	NA	NA	TGTGCCAGCAACACCTTTAGGGGGGAGGGGCCGCTGTCTTTT	CASNTFRGEGPLSF
TRBV19	TRBJ1-2	14	NA	TRBD1	TGTGCCAGTAGTATAAAGTTGGGACAGGGGAGCTACACCTTC	CASSIKLGQGSYTF
TRBV13	TRBJ2-3	16	NA	TRBD2	TGTGCCAGCAGCCCAACAGCGGGAGGGCCCACAGATACGCAGTATTTT	CASSPTAGGPTDTQYF
TRBV4-1	TRBJ2-2	16	NA	TRBD1	TGCGCCAGCAGCCCCTCTGACAGGGTCGGGGCCGGGGAGCTGTTTTTT	CASSPSDRVGAGELFF
TRBV6-5	TRBJ1-4	14	many	TRBD1	TGTGCCAGCAGTTCTGACAGGGGAGACGAAAAACTGTTTTTT	CASSSDRGDEKLFF
TRBV11-3	TRBJ2-7	13	NA	NA	TGTGCCAGCAGCCCTAGTGTCTCCTACGAGCAGTACTTC	CASSPSVSYEQYF
TRBV10-3	TRBJ2-3	13	NA	TRBD2	TGTGCCATCCAGCGGGAGGGCCCCGATACGCAGTATTTT	CAIQREGPDTQYF
TRBV5-1	TRBJ2-1	15	NA	TRBD1	TGCGCCAGCAGCTTGGGGGGACAGGGCTACCTGGAGCAGTTCTTC	CASSLGGQGYLEQFF
TRBV4-3	TRBJ1-2	15	few	NA	TGCGCCAGCAGCCAAGTTAGCGACCGCAGCTATGGCTACACCTTC	CASSQVSDRSYGYTF
TRBV10-2	TRBJ1-5	15	NA	TRBD1	TGCGCCAGCAGTGAGAAACAGGGGCTGGGTCAGCCCCAGCATTTT	CASSEKQGLGQPQHF
TRBV7-9	TRBJ2-2	16	NA	NA	TGTGCCAGCAGCTTAGAGCCGGGTCAGGGTACCGGGGAGCTGTTTTTT	CASSLEPGQGTGELFF
TRBV7-8	TRBJ2-3	15	NA	NA	TGTGCCAGCAGCTTAGTAGCGGCCAGCACAGATACGCAGTATTTT	CASSLVAASTDTQYF
TRBV12-5	TRBJ2-5	14	medium-sized	TRBD2	TGTGCTAGTGGGGGCGGGACTAGTCTAGAGACCCAGTACTTC	CASGGGTSLETQYF
TRBV25-1	TRBJ2-7	13	NA	NA	TGTGCCAGCAGTGAACCCAGGGGCTACGAGCAGTACTTC	CASSEPRGYEQYF
TRBV18	TRBJ1-1	17	NA	NA	TGTGCCAGCTCACCCCGCGGGGTCTTATCGGCGGGCACTGAAGCTTTCTTT	CASSPRGVLSAGTEAFF
TRBV9	TRBJ1-3	14	NA	TRBD1	TGTGCCAGCAGTCCACAGGGGGCCGGAAACACCATATATTTT	CASSPQGAGNTIYF
TRBV4-2	TRBJ2-1	16	NA	TRBD2	TGTGCCAGCAGCCAAGAGCGGGGGGACTCCTACAATGAGCAGTTCTTC	CASSQERGDSYNEQFF
TRBV7-9	TRBJ1-1	13	NA	NA	TGTGCCAGCCGAAAACCACAGAACACTGAAGCTTTCTTT	CASRKPQNTEAFF
TRBV2	TRBJ2-7	13	NA	NA	TGTGCCAGCAGTGAAGCGCCTACCTACGAGCAGTACTTC	CASSEAPTYEQYF
TRBV5-6	TRBJ1-1	13	NA	NA	TGTGCCAGCATTAGGCGGGCTAACACTGAAGCTTTCTTT	CASIRRANTEAFF
TRBV7-6	TRBJ2-7	16	NA	TRBD1	TGTGCCAGCAGCTCCGGGACAGAGGTGTTATCCTACGAGCAGTACTTC	CASSSGTEVLSYEQYF
TRBV19	TRBJ2-2	14	NA	NA	TGTGCCAGTAGGGGGGGGCCCTACACCGGGGAGCTGTTTTTT	CASRGGPYTGELFF
TRBV9	TRBJ1-3	16	NA	NA	TGTGCCAGCAGCGTCGCCCCAACAGGACCTGGAAACACCATATATTTT	CASSVAPTGPGNTIYF
TRBV19	TRBJ2-2	13	NA	NA	TGTGCCAGTATCCAAACGTCAGCCGGGGAGCTGTTTTTT	CASIQTSAGELFF
TRBV11-2	TRBJ1-2	12	NA	NA	TGTGCCAGCAGCTTAGGACTGTATGGCTACACCTTC	CASSLGLYGYTF
TRBV7-9	TRBJ1-1	13	NA	TRBD1	TGTGCCAGCAGCTGGGGAGGACAGGGCGAAGCTTTCTTT	CASSWGGQGEAFF
TRBV4-1	TRBJ2-7	18	NA	TRBD2	TGCGCCAGCAGCCAAGATCTTAGGACTAGCGGGAGATCGAACGAGCAGTACTTC	CASSQDLRTSGRSNEQYF
TRBV7-9	TRBJ2-3	14	NA	TRBD2	TGTGCCAGCAGAAACCGGACTAGCGGCGATACGCAGTATTTT	CASRNRTSGDTQYF
TRBV4-1	TRBJ2-1	15	NA	NA	TGCGCCAGCAGCCAAGGGGGGACAATCTACAATGAGCAGTTCTTC	CASSQGGTIYNEQFF
TRBV19	TRBJ2-2	14	NA	NA	TGTGCCAGTAGAGTACAGGCGGGGCCCGGGGAGCTGTTTTTT	CASRVQAGPGELFF
TRBV9	TRBJ2-3	15	few	NA	TGTGCCAGCAGCGTAGGGGCCAGATACACAGATACGCAGTATTTT	CASSVGARYTDTQYF
TRBV5-6	TRBJ1-2	13	NA	TRBD1	TGTGCCAGCAGCCCCGGACAGGGGTATGGCTACACCTTC	CASSPGQGYGYTF
TRBV10-3	TRBJ2-7	13	few	NA	TGTGCCATCAGTGCACTAGAGCCCTACGAGCAGTACTTC	CAISALEPYEQYF
TRBV30	TRBJ1-6	14	NA	TRBD1	TGTGCCTGGATGATTGGGACAGCAAATTCACCCCTCCACTTT	CAWMIGTANSPLHF
TRBV2	TRBJ2-7	14	NA	NA	TGTGCCAGCAGTGAGGCTGATCATTCCTACGAGCAGTACTTC	CASSEADHSYEQYF
TRBV11-2	TRBJ2-7	16	NA	TRBD2	TGTGCCAGCAGCTTAGGGAGCGGGGGGGCTTCCTACGAGCAGTACTTC	CASSLGSGGASYEQYF
TRBV28	TRBJ2-1	15	NA	TRBD1	TGTGCCAGCAGTTCGCCGGGGACAGGGAATCATGAGCAGTTCTTC	CASSSPGTGNHEQFF
TRBV5-4	TRBJ1-2	13	NA	TRBD1	TGTGCCAGCAGCCGGACAGGGAACTATGGCTACACCTTC	CASSRTGNYGYTF
TRBV7-8	TRBJ1-2	13	few	TRBD1	TGTGCCAGCAGCTTGGGACAGCAAAATGGCTACACCTTC	CASSLGQQNGYTF
TRBV29-1	TRBJ1-1	14	NA	NA	TGCAGCGGCGCAAGGGCAGGGGAAGGTACTGAAGCTTTCTTT	CSGARAGEGTEAFF
TRBV6-6	TRBJ2-7	14	NA	TRBD2	TGTGCCAGCAGCCCCGGGACTAGACCCTACGAGCAGTACTTC	CASSPGTRPYEQYF
TRBV6-5	TRBJ1-5	13	NA	NA	TGTGCCAGCACCTTGACAGAAAATCAGCCCCAGCATTTT	CASTLTENQPQHF
TRBV30	TRBJ1-2	13	NA	TRBD1	TGTGCCTGGCGGGACAGTCCGCTTCATGGCTACACCTTC	CAWRDSPLHGYTF
TRBV28	TRBJ1-2	13	NA	TRBD1	TGTGCCAGCAGCCTAGGGGGCGACTATGGCTACACCTTC	CASSLGGDYGYTF
TRBV7-8	TRBJ1-5	17	NA	NA	TGTGCCAGCAGCTTAGCCCGGGGTGGGTGGGGCAATCAGCCCCAGCATTTT	CASSLARGGWGNQPQHF
TRBV2	TRBJ2-7	15	once	TRBD2	TGTGCCAGCAGTGCCCGACTAGCGGGAGTGGGGGAGCAGTACTTC	CASSARLAGVGEQYF